Listed here are 16 T cell receptor beta chains from one sample, sequenced in a study of neurological immune-mediated disorders. TCRdb called the 5' RACE reads again in MiXCR, with one record for every CDR3 protein. This sample has tens of thousands of distinct CDR3 sequences, with just over 2.5% found just once. The sample taken for sequencing was PBMCs. The receptor set was obtained from a woman in her twenties or thirties with multiple sclerosis.

Many counts were recorded for this clonotype. This chain joins TRBV20-1 and TRBJ2-3; D may be TRBD2 (6 bases). Between the trimmed V and J ends, which lost 3 bases and 6 bases, there was a span of 19 bases. Germline V gene data show CDR1 as DFQATT and CDR2 as SNEGSKA (reference sequence). CDR3 size: 15 residues. The CDR3 spells CSASSPSGGHDTQYF. The CDR3 DNA reads as TGCAGTGCTAGTTCTCCTTCCGGAGGGCACGATACGCAGTATTTT.

This clonotype was recorded many times. The chain employs TRBV6-5 and TRBJ2-4; D is possibly TRBD2 (6 bases). V lost 4 bases, J lost 1 base, and 14 bases lay in between. This CDR3 contains 16 residues. Germline values: CDR1 MNHEY, CDR2 SVGAGI. This CDR3 is CASSSSPLAAKNIQYF. The CDR3 DNA reads TGTGCCAGCAGTTCCTCCCCCCTAGCGGCCAAAAACATTCAGTACTTC.

This clonotype was observed many times. Written as DNA, the CDR3 is TGTGCCAGCAGCCCTGCCACAGATACGCAGTATTTT. Its protein product is CASSPATDTQYF. The V gene is TRBV13, the J gene TRBJ2-3, with D unresolved. This CDR3 is 12 amino acids long. Deletions cut 5 bases from V and 2 bases from J, with 5 bases between. Germline values: CDR1 PRHDT, CDR2 FYEKMQ (reference sequence).

This clonotype was found many times. The chain joins TRBV20-1 to TRBJ2-1; TRBD2 might be the D (6 bases). Looked up from germline, CDR1 is DFQATT and CDR2 is SNEGSKA (reference sequence). Trimming cost V 3 bases and J 6 bases, with 12 bases left between them. CDR3 size: 13 residues. In DNA, the CDR3 is TGCAGTGCTAGTGGCGGAGGGACCAATGAGCAGTTCTTC. It specifies CSASGGGTNEQFF.

This clonotype was detected many times. This chain links TRBV27 with TRBJ2-7; D gene ambiguous. Germline CDR1 and CDR2: MNHEY and SMNVEV (reference sequence). The V end was cut by 6 bases, the J end by 3 bases, with 12 bases between. CDR3 length equals 13 residues. The CDR3 DNA reads TGTGCCAGCAGCATTTCGCTAGGCTACGAGCAGTACTTC. This sequence encodes CASSISLGYEQYF.

This clonotype was found many times. This chain connects TRBV24-1 to TRBJ2-1; D gene unclear. The CDR3 runs 13 residues. With 5 bases removed from V and 8 bases from J, the gap between germline ends came to 12 bases. Germline V gene sequence: CDR1 KGHDR, CDR2 SFDVKD. In DNA, the CDR3 is TGTGCCACCAGTGCCCTTGACGGCGATGAGCAGTTCTTC. Amino acids: CATSALDGDEQFF.

This clonotype has at least ten counts. The chain recombines TRBV15 with TRBJ2-7; D is unclear. Per germline, CDR1 LNHNV and CDR2 YYDKDF (reference sequence). Trimming took off 2 bases at V and 3 bases at J, with 11 bases between the two ends. The CDR3 has 14 amino acids. In DNA form, the CDR3 reads TGTGCCACCAGCAGACCGCAGACTTACTACGAGCAGTACTTC. This encodes CATSRPQTYYEQYF.

V is TRBV5-6 and J is TRBJ2-7; D is undetermined. The CDR3 has 12 amino acids. V was pared by 3 bases and J by 4 bases, with 8 bases between. Germline-derived CDR1 and CDR2 are SGHDT and YYEEEE. This CDR3 reads CASSSAYYEQYF. Written as DNA, the CDR3 is TGTGCCAGCAGCTCCGCTTATTACGAGCAGTACTTC.

This clonotype was seen many times. V and J are TRBV20-1 and TRBJ1-6, with D uncertain. Trimming removed 6 bases from V and 4 bases from J, with 22 bases in between. The CDR3 has 17 residues. Germline V gives CDR1 DFQATT, CDR2 SNEGSKA (reference sequence). The CDR3 region is CSAKEEVSPAYNSPLHF. Written as DNA, the CDR3 is TGCAGTGCGAAGGAAGAGGTGTCTCCGGCTTATAATTCACCCCTCCACTTT.

Ten or more counts support this clonotype. The gene calls are TRBV12-3 or TRBV12-4 and TRBJ1-2, with D unresolved. The germline V and J ends were trimmed by 3 bases and 5 bases, with 10 bases remaining between them. This CDR3 is built from 13 residues. The CDR3 DNA is TGTGCCAGCAGTTTGGAGGTGGGGTATGGCTACACCTTC. Translating it yields CASSLEVGYGYTF.

This clonotype appeared a few times. J is TRBJ2-7 and V is TRBV9; no clear D gene. V was pared by 4 bases and J by 2 bases, with 19 bases between. From germline, CDR1 is SGDLS and CDR2 YYNGEE. The CDR3 runs 16 residues. CDR3 in DNA: TGTGCCAGCAGCTCGCACTCCGGACCCTCCCCCTACGAGCAGTACTTC. Translated: CASSSHSGPSPYEQYF.

Ten or more counts support this clonotype. The J gene is TRBJ2-3, the V gene TRBV5-1; D ambiguous. The CDR3 totals 15 residues. The V gene's germline CDR1 is SGHRS and CDR2 YFSETQ. V was trimmed by 4 bases and J by 0 bases, leaving 12 bases between them. CDR3 sequence reads: CASSNRISSTDTQYF. For the CDR3, the DNA is TGCGCCAGCAGCAACCGGATCTCTAGCACAGATACGCAGTATTTT.

This clonotype was picked up many times. The genes are TRBV6-6 and TRBJ1-1; no clear D. Trimming stripped 7 bases from V and 3 bases from J, with 9 bases between. Germline-derived CDR1 and CDR2 are MNHNY and SVGAGI (reference sequence). The CDR3 length is 12 residues. The CDR3 nucleotides read TGTGCCAGCACCCCCCAAGACACTGAAGCTTTCTTT. It is translated as CASTPQDTEAFF.

Many counts were recorded for this clonotype. The chain is built from TRBV7-2 and TRBJ2-5; 8 positions agree with TRBD2. The CDR3 spans 16 residues. V lost 5 bases, J lost 2 bases, and 10 bases stayed unmatched. CDR1 and CDR2 from the germline V gene are SGHTA and FQGNSA. This CDR3 is CASSGESGGWQETQYF. CDR3 in DNA: TGTGCCAGCAGCGGAGAGAGCGGGGGCTGGCAAGAGACCCAGTACTTC.

This clonotype occurred many times. The chain combines TRBV28 with TRBJ1-6, with 7 positions matching TRBD1. Germline CDR1 reads MDHEN; CDR2 reads SYDVKM. J was trimmed by 0 bases and V by 10 bases; bases with no gene match: 6. CDR3 length equals 15 residues. CDR3 bases: TGTGCCACCGTGCAGGGGGGCTCCTATAATTCACCCCTCCACTTT. It yields the protein CATVQGGSYNSPLHF.

This clonotype was detected many times. The rearrangement joins TRBV6-6 to TRBJ2-5, with D maybe TRBD1 (6 bases). Trimming took off 11 bases at V and 3 bases at J, with 19 bases between the two ends. The length of the CDR3 is 14 residues. Germline V lookup: CDR1 MNHNY, CDR2 SVGAGI (reference sequence). The chain's CDR3 is CASTRGFGEETQYF. For the CDR3, the DNA is TGTGCCTCTACGAGGGGGTTTGGGGAAGAGACCCAGTACTTC.